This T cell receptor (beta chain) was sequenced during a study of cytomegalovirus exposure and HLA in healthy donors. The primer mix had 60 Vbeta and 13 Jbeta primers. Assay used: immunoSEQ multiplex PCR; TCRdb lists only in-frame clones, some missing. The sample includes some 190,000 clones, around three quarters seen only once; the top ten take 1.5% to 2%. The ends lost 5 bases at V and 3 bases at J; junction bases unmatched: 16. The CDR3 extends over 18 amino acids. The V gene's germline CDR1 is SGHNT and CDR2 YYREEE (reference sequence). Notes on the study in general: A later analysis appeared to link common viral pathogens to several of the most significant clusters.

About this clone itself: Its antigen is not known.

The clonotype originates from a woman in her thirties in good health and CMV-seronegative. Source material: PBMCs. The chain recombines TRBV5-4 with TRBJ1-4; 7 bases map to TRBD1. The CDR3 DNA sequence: TGTGCCAGCAGACCAGCCCCGGTTCCGGGACAGTCTAATGAAAAACTGTTTTTT. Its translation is CASRPAPVPGQSNEKLFF.